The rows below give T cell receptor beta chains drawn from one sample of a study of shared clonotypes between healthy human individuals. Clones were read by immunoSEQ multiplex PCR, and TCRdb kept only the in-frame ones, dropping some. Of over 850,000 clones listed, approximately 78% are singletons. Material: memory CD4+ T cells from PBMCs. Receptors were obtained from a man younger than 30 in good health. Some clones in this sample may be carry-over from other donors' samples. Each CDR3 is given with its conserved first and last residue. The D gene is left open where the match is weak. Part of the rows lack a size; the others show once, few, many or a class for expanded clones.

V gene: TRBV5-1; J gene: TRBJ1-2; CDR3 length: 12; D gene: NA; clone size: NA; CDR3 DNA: TGTGCCAGCAGCTACCGGGGCACGGGCTACACCTTC; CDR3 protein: CASSYRGTGYTF
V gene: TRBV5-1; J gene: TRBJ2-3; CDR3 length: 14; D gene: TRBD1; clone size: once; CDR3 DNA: TGCGCCAGCAGCCCGGGACAGGTCACAGATACGCAGTATTTT; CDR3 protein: CASSPGQVTDTQYF
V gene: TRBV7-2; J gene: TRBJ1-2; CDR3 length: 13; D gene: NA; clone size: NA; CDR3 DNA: TGTGCCAGCAGCTCAGGGTCCGGCTATGGCTACACCTTC; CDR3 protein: CASSSGSGYGYTF
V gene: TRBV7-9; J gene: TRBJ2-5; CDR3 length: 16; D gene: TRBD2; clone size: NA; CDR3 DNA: TGTGCCAGCAGCTTAACGAGGGGAGGGTTCCAAGAGACCCAGTACTTC; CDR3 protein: CASSLTRGGFQETQYF
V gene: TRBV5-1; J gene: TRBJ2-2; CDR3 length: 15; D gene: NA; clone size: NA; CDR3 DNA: TGCGCCAGCAGCAGCGACAGGGGAGGGTCCGGGGAGCTGTTTTTT; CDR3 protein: CASSSDRGGSGELFF
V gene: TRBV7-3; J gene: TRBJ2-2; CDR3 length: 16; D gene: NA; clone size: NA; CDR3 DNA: TGTGCCAGCAGCTACGGACCAAAATCGAACACCGGGGAGCTGTTTTTT; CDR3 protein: CASSYGPKSNTGELFF
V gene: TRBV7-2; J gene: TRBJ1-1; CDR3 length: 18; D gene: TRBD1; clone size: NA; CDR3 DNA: TGTGCCAGCAGCTTAGGGATTTTGCAGGGGGCGAGTCTCGACGAAGCTTTCTTT; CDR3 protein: CASSLGILQGASLDEAFF
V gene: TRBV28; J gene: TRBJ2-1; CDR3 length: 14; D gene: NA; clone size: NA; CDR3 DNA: TGTGCCAGCAGTTTTGCGGTGGTTAAGGATGAGCAGTTCTTC; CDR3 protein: CASSFAVVKDEQFF
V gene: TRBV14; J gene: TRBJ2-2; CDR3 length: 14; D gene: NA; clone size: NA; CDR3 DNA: TGTGCCAGCAGCCAATCTATAGGGACCGGGGAGCTGTTTTTT; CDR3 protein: CASSQSIGTGELFF
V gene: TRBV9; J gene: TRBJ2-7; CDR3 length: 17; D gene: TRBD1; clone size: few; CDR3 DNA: TGTGCCAGCAGCGATCCTACCTCCGGGACAGGGCGCTACGAGCAGTACTTC; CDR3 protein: CASSDPTSGTGRYEQYF
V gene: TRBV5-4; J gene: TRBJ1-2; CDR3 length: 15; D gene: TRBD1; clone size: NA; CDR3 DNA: TGTGCCAGCAGCTTGAAGGGTCAGGGGGGCCATGGCTACACCTTC; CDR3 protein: CASSLKGQGGHGYTF
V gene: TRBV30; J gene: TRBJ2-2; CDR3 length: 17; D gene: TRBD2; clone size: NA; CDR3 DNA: TGTGCCTGGAGGTCGGGGTCTAGCGGATCAAACACCGGGGAGCTGTTTTTT; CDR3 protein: CAWRSGSSGSNTGELFF
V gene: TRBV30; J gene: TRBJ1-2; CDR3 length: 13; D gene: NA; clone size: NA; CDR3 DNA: TGTGCCTGGAGTGATGGCCCGGGCCAAGGCTACACCTTC; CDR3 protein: CAWSDGPGQGYTF
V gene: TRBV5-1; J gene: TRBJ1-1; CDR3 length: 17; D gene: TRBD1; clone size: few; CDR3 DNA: TGCGCCAGCAGCTTTCAAGGACAGGGGGCAATGAACACTGAAGCTTTCTTT; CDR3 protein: CASSFQGQGAMNTEAFF
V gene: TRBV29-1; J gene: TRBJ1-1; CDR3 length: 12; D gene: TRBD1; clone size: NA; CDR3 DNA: TGCAGCGCAAACAGGGGCGGCACTGAAGCTTTCTTT; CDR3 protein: CSANRGGTEAFF
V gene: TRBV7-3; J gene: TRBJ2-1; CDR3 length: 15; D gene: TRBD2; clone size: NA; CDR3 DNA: TGTGCCAGCAGCTTAAATCGAGCGGGAGGCGATGAGCAGTTCTTC; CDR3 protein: CASSLNRAGGDEQFF
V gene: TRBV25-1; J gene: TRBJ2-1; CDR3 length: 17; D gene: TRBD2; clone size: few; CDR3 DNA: TGTGCCAGCAGTGCCGTTGCCGGTAGCGGGAGAAGAAATGAGCAGTTCTTC; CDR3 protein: CASSAVAGSGRRNEQFF
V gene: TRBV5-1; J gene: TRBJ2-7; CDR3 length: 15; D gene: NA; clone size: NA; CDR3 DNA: TGCGCCAGCAGCTTGGTCCAGGGGGGAACCTACGAGCAGTACTTC; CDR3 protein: CASSLVQGGTYEQYF
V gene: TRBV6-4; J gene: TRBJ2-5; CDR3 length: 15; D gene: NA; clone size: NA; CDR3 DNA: TGTGCCAGCAGTGTAAGCGGGACACTCCAAGAGACCCAGTACTTC; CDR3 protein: CASSVSGTLQETQYF
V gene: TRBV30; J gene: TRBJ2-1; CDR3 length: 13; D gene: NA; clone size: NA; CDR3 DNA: TGTGCCTGGAAAGGGGGGACCTACAATGAGCAGTTCTTC; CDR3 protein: CAWKGGTYNEQFF
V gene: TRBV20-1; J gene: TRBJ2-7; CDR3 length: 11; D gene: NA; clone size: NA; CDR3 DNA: TGCAGTGCTACCAGGACAGAACAGCAGTACTTC; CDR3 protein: CSATRTEQQYF
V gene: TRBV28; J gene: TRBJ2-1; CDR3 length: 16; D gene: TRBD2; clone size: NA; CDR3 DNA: TGTGCCAGCAGGGGACTAGCGGAGAGCTCCTACAATGAGCAGTTCTTC; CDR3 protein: CASRGLAESSYNEQFF
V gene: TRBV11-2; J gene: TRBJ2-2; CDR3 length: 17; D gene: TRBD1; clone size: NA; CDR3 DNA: TGTGCCAGCAGCCTGGGACAGGGGAGTGTCAAGACCGGGGAGCTGTTTTTT; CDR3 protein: CASSLGQGSVKTGELFF
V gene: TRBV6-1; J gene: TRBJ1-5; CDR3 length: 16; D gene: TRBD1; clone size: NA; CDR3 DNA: TGTGCCAGCAGTGGTTACAGGGGACTTAGCAATCAGCCCCAGCATTTT; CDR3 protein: CASSGYRGLSNQPQHF
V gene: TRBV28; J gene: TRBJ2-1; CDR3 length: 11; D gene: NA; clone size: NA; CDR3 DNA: TGTGCCAGCAGTTTACTCTATGAGCAGTTCTTC; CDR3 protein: CASSLLYEQFF
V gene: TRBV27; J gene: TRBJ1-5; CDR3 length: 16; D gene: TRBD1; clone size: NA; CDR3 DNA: TGTGCCAGCAGAAGACAGGGGCGAGGCGGCAATCAGCCCCAGCATTTT; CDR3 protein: CASRRQGRGGNQPQHF
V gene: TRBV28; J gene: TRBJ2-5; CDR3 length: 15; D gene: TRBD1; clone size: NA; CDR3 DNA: TGTGCCAGCAGTTTAACCGGGACAGGGGAGCAGACCCAGTACTTC; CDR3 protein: CASSLTGTGEQTQYF
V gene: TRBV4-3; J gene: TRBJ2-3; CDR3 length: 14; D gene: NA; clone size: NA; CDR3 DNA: TGCGCCAGCAGCCTCGGAACGAACACAGATACGCAGTATTTT; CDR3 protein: CASSLGTNTDTQYF
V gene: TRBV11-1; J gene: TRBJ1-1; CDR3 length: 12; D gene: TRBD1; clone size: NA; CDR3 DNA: TGTGCCAGCCGACAGGGGTTGTCTGAAGCTTTCTTT; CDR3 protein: CASRQGLSEAFF
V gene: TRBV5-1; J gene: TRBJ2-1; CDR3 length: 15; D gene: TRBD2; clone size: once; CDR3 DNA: TGCGCCAGCAGCTTGGCCAGCGGGGCCTACAATGAGCAGTTCTTC; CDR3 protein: CASSLASGAYNEQFF
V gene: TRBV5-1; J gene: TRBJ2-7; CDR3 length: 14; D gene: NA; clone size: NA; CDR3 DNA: TGCGCCAGCAGCTTGGGGGACCCTCGGGACGAGCAGTACTTC; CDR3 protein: CASSLGDPRDEQYF
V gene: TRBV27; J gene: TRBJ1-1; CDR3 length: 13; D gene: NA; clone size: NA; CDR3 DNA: TGTGCCAGCAGCCATAAGGGGAACACTGAAGCTTTCTTT; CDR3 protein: CASSHKGNTEAFF
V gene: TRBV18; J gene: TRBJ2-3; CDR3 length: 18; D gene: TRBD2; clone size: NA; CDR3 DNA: TGTGCCAGCTCACTCCTCGGCCTTCTAGCGGGAGGAGCAGATACGCAGTATTTT; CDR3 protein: CASSLLGLLAGGADTQYF
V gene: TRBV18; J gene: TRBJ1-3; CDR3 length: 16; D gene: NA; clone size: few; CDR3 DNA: TGTGCCAGCTCACCGCGGACGGTGGATTCTGGAAACACCATATATTTT; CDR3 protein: CASSPRTVDSGNTIYF
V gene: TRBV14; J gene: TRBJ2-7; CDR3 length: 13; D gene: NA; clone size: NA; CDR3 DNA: TGTGCCAGCAGCCAAGGACCGTACCACGAGCAGTACTTC; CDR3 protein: CASSQGPYHEQYF
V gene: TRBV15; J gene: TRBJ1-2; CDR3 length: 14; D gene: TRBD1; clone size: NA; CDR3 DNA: TGTGCCACCAGCAGAGGGGGACAGTCATATGGCTACACCTTC; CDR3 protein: CATSRGGQSYGYTF
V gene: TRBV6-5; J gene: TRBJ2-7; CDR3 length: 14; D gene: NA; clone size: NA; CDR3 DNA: TGTGCCAGCAGTTACTCGCGAGGAACTTACGAGCAGTACTTC; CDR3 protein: CASSYSRGTYEQYF
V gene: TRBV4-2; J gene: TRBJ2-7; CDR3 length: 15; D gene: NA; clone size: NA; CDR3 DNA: TGTGCCAGCAGCCAAGATTTGACAGAAACCTACGAGCAGTACTTC; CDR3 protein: CASSQDLTETYEQYF
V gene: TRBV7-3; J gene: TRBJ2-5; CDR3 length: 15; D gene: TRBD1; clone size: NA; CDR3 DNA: TGTGCCAGTCTACCCGCAAAAAGACAGGGAGAGACCCAGTACTTC; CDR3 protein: CASLPAKRQGETQYF
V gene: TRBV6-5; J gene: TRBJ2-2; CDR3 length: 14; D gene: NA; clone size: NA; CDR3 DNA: TGTGCCAGCAGTGGCGGGTCGAACACCGGGGAGCTGTTTTTT; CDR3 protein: CASSGGSNTGELFF
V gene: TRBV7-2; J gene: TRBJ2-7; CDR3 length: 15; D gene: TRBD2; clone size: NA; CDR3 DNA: TGTGCCAGCAGCTTATCCGGGACTAGCGGGTACGAGCAGTACTTC; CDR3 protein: CASSLSGTSGYEQYF
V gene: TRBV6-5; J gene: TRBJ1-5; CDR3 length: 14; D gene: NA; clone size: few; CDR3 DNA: TGTGCCAGCAGTTACAGGGCTAGCAATCAGCCCCAGCATTTT; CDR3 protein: CASSYRASNQPQHF
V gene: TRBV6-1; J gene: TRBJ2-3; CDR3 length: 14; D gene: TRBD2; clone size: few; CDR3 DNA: TGTGCCAGCAGTGGACTAGCGGGAGCAGATACGCAGTATTTT; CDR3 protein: CASSGLAGADTQYF
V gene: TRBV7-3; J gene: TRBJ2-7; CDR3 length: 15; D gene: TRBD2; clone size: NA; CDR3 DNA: TGTGCCAGCAGCTTACAAGCGGGAGAGGGAAACGAGCAGTACTTC; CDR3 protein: CASSLQAGEGNEQYF
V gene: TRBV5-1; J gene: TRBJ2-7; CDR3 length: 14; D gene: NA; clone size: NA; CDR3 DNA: TGCGCCAGCAGCTTTGGACAGGACCGGGGGGAGCAGTACTTC; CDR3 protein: CASSFGQDRGEQYF
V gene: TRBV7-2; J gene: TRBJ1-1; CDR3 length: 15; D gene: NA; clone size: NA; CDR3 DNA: TGTGCCAGCAGCTTATCGGCAGGAGGGAGTACTGAAGCTTTCTTT; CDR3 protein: CASSLSAGGSTEAFF
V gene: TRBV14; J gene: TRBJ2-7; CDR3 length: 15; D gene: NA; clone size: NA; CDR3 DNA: TGTGCCAGCAGCCAAGTTGCGGGGCCTTCCTACGAGCAGTACTTC; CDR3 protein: CASSQVAGPSYEQYF
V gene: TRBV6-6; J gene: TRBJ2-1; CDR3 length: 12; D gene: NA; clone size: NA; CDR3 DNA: TGTGCCAGCGACGGCGGGGCGTTCGAGCAGTTCTTC; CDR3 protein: CASDGGAFEQFF
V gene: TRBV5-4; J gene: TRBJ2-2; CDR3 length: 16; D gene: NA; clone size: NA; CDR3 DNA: TGTGCCAGCAGCTACCTTTCGGGCGAGACGACCGGGGAGCTGTTTTTT; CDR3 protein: CASSYLSGETTGELFF
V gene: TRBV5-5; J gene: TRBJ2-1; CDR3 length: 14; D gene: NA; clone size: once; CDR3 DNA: TGTGCCAGCAGCTTGGCAGGCCCGGGGAATGAGCAGTTCTTC; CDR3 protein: CASSLAGPGNEQFF
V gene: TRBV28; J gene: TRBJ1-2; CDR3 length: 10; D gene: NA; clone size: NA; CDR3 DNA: TGTGCCAGCCCTAACTATGGCTACACCTTC; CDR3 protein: CASPNYGYTF
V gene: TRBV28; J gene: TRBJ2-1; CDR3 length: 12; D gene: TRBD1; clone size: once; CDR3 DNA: TGTGCAAGGGACAGGGGGTACAATGAGCAGTTCTTC; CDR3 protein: CARDRGYNEQFF
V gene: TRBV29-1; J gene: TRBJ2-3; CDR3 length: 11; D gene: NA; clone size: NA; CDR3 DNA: TGCAGCGGGGCGGTGGGGGATACGCAGTATTTT; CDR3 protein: CSGAVGDTQYF
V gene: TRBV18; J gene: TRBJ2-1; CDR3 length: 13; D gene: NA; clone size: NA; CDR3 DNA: TGTGCCAGCTCATCCCGGACGGACAATGAGCAGTTCTTC; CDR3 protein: CASSSRTDNEQFF
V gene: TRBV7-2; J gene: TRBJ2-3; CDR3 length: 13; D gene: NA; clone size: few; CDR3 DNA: TGTGCCAGCAGCTTAGGGCAGACAGATACGCAGTATTTT; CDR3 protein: CASSLGQTDTQYF